This paragraph covers one T cell receptor beta chain sequence. As yet, its antigen is unknown. Germline CDR1 SGHNT, CDR2 YENEEA. V was trimmed by 0 bases and J by 5 bases, leaving 7 bases between them. There are 13 residues in the CDR3. 60 Vbeta and 13 Jbeta primers were used in PCR. This table comes from immunoSEQ multiplex PCR, and its TCRdb copy is limited to in-frame clones, with some not included. The data show some 150,000 clones, approximately 79% seen once. The sample comes from a study of cytomegalovirus exposure and HLA in healthy donors. Overall study results and limits: Further analysis was carried out later, and it showed several of the most significant clusters appearing linked to common viral pathogens. Most CMV-associated TCR beta chains were later found to appear HLA-restricted.

The V gene is TRBV11-3, the J gene TRBJ1-1; TRBD1 is a possible D gene (5 bases). The source material was PBMCs. This TCR derives from a man between 18 and 35 years old in good health and CMV-seropositive. For the CDR3, the DNA is TGTGCCAGCAGCTTAGATAGGGGAACTGAAGCTTTCTTT. This gives the protein CASSLDRGTEAFF.